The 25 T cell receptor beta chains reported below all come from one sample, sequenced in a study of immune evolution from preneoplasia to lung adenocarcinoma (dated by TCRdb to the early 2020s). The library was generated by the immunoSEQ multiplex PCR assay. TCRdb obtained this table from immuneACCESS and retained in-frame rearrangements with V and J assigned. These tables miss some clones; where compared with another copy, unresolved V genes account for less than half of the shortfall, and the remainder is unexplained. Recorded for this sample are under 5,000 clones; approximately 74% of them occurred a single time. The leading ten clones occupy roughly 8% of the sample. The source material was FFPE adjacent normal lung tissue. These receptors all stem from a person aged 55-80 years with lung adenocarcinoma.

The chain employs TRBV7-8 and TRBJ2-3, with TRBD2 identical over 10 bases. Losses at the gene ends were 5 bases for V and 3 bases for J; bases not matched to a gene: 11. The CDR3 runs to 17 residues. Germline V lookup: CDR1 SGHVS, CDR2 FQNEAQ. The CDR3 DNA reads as TGTGCCAGCAGCCTCAGCGGGAGGGGTTTTTTTACAGATACGCAGTATTTT. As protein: CASSLSGRGFFTDTQYF.

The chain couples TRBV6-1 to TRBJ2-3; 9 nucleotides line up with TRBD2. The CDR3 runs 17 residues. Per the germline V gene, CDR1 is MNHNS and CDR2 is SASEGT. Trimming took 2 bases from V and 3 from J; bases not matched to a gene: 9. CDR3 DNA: TGTGCCAGCAGTGAACGAGGGCTAGCGGGAATTACAGATACGCAGTATTTT. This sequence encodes CASSERGLAGITDTQYF.

As DNA, the CDR3 is TGCAGCGGTGGGGGGGGAAGGCAGGGGAACACTGAAGCTTTCTTT. Translated: CSGGGGRQGNTEAFF. This chain links TRBV29-1 with TRBJ1-1, with TRBD1 as a possible D gene (5 bases). Germline lookup yields CDR1 SQVTM and CDR2 ANQGSEA. The germline V and J ends were trimmed by 7 bases and 1 base, with 19 bases remaining between them. The CDR3 sequence is 15 residues long.

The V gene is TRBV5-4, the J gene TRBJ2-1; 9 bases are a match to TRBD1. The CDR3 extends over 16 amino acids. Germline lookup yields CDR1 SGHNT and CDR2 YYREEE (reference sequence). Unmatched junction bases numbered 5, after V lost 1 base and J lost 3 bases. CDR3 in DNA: TGTGCCAGCAGCTTGACTGGGACAGGGTTCTACAATGAGCAGTTCTTC. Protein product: CASSLTGTGFYNEQFF.

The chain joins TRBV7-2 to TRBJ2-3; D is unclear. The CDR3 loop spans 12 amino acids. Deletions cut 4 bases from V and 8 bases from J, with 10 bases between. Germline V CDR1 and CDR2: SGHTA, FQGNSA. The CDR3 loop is CASSSDRVTQYF. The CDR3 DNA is TGTGCCAGCAGCTCTGATCGGGTTACGCAGTATTTT.

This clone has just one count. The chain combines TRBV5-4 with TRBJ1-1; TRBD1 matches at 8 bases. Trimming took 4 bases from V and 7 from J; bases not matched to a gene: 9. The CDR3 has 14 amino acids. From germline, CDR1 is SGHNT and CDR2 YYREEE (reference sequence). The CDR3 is CASSLDTGGREAFF. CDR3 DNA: TGTGCCAGCAGCCTTGATACAGGGGGGCGTGAAGCTTTCTTT.

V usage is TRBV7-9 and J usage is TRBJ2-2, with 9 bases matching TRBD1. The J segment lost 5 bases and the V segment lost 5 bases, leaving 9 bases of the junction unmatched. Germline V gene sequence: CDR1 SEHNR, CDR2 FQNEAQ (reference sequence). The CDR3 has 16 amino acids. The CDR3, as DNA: TGTGCCAGCAGCGTCTACAGGGGGCGAGGTACCGGGGAGCTGTTTTTT. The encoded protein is CASSVYRGRGTGELFF. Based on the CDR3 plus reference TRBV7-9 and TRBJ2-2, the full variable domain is DTGVSQNPRHKITKRGQNVTFRCDPISEHNRLYWYRQTLGQGPEFLTYFQNEAQLEKSRLLSDRFSAERPKGSFSTLEIQRTEQGDSAMYLCASSVYRGRGTGELFFGEGSRLTVL.

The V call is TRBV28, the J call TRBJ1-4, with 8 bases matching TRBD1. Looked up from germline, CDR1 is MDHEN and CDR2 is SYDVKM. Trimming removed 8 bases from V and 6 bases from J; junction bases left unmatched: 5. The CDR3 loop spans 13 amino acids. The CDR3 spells CASLTGGHEKLFF. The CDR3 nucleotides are TGTGCCAGCCTAACAGGGGGTCATGAAAAACTGTTTTTT.

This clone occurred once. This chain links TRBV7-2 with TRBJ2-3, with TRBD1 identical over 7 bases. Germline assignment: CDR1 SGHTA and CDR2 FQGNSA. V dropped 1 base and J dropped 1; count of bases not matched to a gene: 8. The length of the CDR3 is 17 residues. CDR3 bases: TGTGCCAGCAGCTTAGGAACAGGGGCCGCCCGCACAGATACGCAGTATTTT. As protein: CASSLGTGAARTDTQYF.

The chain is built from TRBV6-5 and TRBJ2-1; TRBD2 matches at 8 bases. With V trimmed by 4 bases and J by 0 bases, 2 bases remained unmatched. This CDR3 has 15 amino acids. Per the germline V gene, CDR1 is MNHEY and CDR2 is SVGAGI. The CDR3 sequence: CASSLAGSSYNEQFF. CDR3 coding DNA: TGTGCCAGCAGTTTAGCGGGAAGCTCCTACAATGAGCAGTTCTTC.

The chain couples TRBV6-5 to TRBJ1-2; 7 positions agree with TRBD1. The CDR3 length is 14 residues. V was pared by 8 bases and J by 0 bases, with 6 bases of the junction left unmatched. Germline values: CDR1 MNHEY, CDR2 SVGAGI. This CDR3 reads CASGGTEANYGYTF. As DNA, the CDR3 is TGTGCCAGCGGTGGGACAGAAGCTAACTATGGCTACACCTTC.

The CDR3 protein is CAWGTSYEQYF. CDR3 sequence (DNA): TGTGCCTGGGGGACTAGTTACGAGCAGTACTTC. The chain couples TRBV30 to TRBJ2-7; 8 bases align to TRBD2. This CDR3 spans 11 amino acids. The germline V gene has CDR1 GTSNPN and CDR2 SVGIG (reference sequence). V was clipped by 5 bases and J by 4 bases; unmatched bases: 1. The variable domain in full, completed from reference TRBV30 and TRBJ2-7, reads SQTIHQWPATLVQPVGSPLSLECTVEGTSNPNLYWYRQAAGRGLQLLFYSVGIGQISSEVPQNLSASRPQDRQFILSSKKLLLSDSGFYLCAWGTSYEQYFGPGTRLTVT.

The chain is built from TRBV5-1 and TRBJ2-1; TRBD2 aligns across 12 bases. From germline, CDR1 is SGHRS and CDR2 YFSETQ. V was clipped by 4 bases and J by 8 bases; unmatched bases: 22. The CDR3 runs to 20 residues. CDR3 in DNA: TGCGCCAGCAGCCCCCTGGGGACAGGTCCGACTAGCGGGAGCGTCGATGAGCAGTTCTTC. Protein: CASSPLGTGPTSGSVDEQFF.

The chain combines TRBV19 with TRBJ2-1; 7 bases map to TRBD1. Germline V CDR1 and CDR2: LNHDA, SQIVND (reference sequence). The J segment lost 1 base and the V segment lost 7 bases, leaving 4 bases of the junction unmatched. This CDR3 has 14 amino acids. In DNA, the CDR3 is TGTGCCAGTACTCCGGGACAGTCCTACAATGAGCAGTTCTTC. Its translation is CASTPGQSYNEQFF.

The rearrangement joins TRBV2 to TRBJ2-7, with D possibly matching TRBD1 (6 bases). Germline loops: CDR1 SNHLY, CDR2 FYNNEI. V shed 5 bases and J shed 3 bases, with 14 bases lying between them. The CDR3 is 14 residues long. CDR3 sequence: CASSIRQDFYEQYF. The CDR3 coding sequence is TGTGCCAGCAGTATCCGACAGGACTTCTACGAGCAGTACTTC.

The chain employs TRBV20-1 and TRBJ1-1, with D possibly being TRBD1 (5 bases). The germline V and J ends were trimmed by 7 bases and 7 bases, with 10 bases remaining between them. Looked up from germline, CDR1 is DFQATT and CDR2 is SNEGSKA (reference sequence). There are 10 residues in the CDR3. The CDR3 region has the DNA TGCAGTGAAGCAGGGAGTGAAGCTTTCTTT. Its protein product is CSEAGSEAFF.

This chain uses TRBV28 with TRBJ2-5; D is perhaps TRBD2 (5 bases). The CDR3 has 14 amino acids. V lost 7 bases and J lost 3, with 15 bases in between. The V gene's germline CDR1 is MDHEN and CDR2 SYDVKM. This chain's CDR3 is CASTGRGGKETQYF. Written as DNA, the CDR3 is TGTGCCAGCACCGGCCGGGGTGGGAAAGAGACCCAGTACTTC.

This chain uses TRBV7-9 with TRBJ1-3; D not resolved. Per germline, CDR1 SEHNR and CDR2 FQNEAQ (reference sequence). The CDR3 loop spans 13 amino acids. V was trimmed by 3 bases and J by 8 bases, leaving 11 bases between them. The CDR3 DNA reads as TGTGCCAGCAGCTTGGGTAACCGGGACACCATATATTTT. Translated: CASSLGNRDTIYF.

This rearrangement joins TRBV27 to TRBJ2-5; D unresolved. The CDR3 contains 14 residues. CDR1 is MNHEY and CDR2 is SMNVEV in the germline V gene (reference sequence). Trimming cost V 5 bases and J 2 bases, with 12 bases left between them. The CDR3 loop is CASSTLDVQETQYF. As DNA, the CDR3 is TGTGCCAGCAGTACCCTCGACGTACAAGAGACCCAGTACTTC.

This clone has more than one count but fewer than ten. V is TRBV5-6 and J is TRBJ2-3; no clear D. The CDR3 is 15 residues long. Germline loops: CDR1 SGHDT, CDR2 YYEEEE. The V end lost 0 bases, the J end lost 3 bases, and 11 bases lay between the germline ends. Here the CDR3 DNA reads TGTGCCAGCAGCTTGGGGTGGAGTCTGACAGATACGCAGTATTTT. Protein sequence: CASSLGWSLTDTQYF.

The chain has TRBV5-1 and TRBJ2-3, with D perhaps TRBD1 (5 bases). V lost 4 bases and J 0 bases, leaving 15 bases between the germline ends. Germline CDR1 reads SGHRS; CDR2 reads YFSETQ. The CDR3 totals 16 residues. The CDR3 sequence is CASSVGAVTSTDTQYF. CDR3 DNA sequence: TGCGCCAGCAGCGTAGGGGCGGTAACTAGCACAGATACGCAGTATTTT.

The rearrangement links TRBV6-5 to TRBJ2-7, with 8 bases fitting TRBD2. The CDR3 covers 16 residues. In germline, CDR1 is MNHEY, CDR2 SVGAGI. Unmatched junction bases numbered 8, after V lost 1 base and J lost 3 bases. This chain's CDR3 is CASSYFRTRGGYEQYF. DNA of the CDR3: TGTGCCAGCAGTTACTTTCGGACCCGGGGGGGCTACGAGCAGTACTTC.

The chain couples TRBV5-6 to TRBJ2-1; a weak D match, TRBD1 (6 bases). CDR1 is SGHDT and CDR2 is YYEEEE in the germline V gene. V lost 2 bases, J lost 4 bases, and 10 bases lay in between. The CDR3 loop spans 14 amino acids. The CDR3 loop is CASSFGTTYNEQFF. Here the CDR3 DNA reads TGTGCCAGCAGCTTTGGGACAACTTACAATGAGCAGTTCTTC.

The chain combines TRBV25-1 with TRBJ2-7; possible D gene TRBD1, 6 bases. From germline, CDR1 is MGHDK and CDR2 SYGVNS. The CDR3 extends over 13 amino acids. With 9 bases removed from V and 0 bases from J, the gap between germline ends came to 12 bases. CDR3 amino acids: CASLGQLSYEQYF. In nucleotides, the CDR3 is TGTGCCAGTCTCGGACAGCTCTCCTACGAGCAGTACTTC.

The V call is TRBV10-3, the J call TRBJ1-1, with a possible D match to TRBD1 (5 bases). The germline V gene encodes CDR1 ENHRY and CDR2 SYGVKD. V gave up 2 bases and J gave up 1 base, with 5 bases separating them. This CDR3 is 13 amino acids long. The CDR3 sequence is CAISEQGNTEAFF. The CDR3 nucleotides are TGTGCCATCAGTGAGCAGGGGAACACTGAAGCTTTCTTT.